This T cell receptor beta chain was sequenced during a study of PD-L1 blockade in urothelial cancer. Trimming removed 5 bases from V and 7 bases from J; junction bases left unmatched: 6. Germline V lookup: CDR1 SGHTA, CDR2 FQGTGA. This CDR3 is built from 14 residues. Produced via immunoSEQ multiplex PCR; TCRdb's table is partial and in-frame only. The repertoire consists of some 45,000 clones, with roughly 88% occurring once and the leading ten covering around 25%. Sample time point: pretreatment peripheral blood. Sequencing was performed on PBMCs, taken around atezolizumab (anti-PD-L1) treatment. The origin of this receptor is a donor at least 40 years old with urothelial cancer. The chain recombines TRBV7-3 with TRBJ2-1; 9 bases agree with TRBD1. CDR3: CASSPGTGKNEQFF. The CDR3, as DNA: TGTGCCAGCAGCCCCGGGACAGGGAAAAATGAGCAGTTCTTC.